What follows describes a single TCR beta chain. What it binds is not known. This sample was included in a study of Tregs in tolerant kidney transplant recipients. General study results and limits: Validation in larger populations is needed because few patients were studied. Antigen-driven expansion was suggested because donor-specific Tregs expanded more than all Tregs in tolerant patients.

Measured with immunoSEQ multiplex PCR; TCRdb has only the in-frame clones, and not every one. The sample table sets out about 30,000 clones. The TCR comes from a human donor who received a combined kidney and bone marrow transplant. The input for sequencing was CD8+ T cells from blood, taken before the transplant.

Incomplete CDR3 DNA: TGTGCCATCAGTGAGTCGGGACTAGCGGGAGATGGTGAGACC. Translation gives CAISESGLAGDGET. The whole CDR3 protein is CAISESGLAGDGETQYF. The J gene is TRBJ2-5, the V gene TRBV10-3; TRBD2 aligns across 14 bases. The CDR3 is cut off 3 residues early in the read; its end comes from the germline J gene. Germline V gene data show CDR1 as ENHRY and CDR2 as SYGVKD. With V trimmed by 0 bases and J by 5 bases, 5 bases remained unmatched. CDR3 length: 17 residues.